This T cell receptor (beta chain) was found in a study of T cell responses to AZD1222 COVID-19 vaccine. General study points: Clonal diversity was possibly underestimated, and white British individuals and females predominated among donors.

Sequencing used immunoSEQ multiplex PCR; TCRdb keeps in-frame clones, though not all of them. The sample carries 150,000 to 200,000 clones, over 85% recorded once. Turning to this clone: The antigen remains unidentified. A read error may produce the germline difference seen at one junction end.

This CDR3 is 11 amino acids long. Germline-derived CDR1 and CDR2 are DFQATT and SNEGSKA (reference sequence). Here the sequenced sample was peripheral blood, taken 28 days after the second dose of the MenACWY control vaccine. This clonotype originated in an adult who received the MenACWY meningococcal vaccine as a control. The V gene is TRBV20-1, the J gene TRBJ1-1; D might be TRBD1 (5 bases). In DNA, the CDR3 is TGCAGTGCTAAGACCCCGGACACGGTGATGTTT. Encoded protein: CSAKTPDTVMF.